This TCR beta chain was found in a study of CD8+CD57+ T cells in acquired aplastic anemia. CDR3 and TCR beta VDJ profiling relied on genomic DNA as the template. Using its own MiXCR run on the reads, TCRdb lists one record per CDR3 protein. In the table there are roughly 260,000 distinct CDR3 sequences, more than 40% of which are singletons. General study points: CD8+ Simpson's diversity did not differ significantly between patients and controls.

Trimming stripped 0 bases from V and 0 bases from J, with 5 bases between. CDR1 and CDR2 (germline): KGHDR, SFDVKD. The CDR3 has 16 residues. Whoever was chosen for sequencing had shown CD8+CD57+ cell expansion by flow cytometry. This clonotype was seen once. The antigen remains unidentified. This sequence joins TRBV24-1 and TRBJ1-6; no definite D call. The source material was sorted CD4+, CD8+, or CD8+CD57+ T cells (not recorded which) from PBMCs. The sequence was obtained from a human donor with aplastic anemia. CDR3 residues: CATSDLVGSYNSPLHF. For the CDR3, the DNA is TGTGCCACCAGTGATTTGGTTGGCTCCTATAATTCACCCCTCCACTTT.